The TCR beta chain described here comes from a study of cytomegalovirus exposure and HLA in healthy donors. Study-wide results and caveats: Rates of TCR association differed by HLA locus in a later analysis, with DRB1 highest and HLA-C lowest.

The V end was cut by 5 bases, the J end by 5 bases, with 10 bases between. Germline assignment: CDR1 LNHDA and CDR2 SQIVND (reference sequence). This CDR3 contains 13 residues. PCR primers comprised 60 Vbeta and 13 Jbeta primers. The assay was immunoSEQ multiplex PCR, and TCRdb's table has in-frame clones only and misses some. The table has 150,000 to 200,000 clones, less than 90% seen once; the top ten hold just under 2%. Of note for this clone: The antigen is unknown.

Specimen: PBMCs. The receptor was derived from a woman younger than 30 in good health and CMV-seronegative. The J gene is TRBJ1-5, the V gene TRBV19; D perhaps matches TRBD1 (6 bases). The CDR3 reads CASSGQNHQPQHF. CDR3 sequence (DNA): TGTGCCAGTAGTGGACAGAACCATCAGCCCCAGCATTTT.